The next 2 T cell receptor beta chains were all read from a single sample in a study of identical twins. In TCRdb, the 5' RACE reads were re-called with MiXCR into one record per CDR3 protein. The profile shows 200,000 to 250,000 distinct CDR3 sequences, 9.5% to 15% of them singletons. This sample also belongs to another study, concerning yellow fever vaccine responses in identical twins.

Source material: memory (CD45RO+) T cells sorted from blood. All receptors derive from a woman under 30 in good health.

In its sample, this clonotype was seen a few times. The J gene is TRBJ1-1, the V gene TRBV6-1, with 7 bases lining up with TRBD1. V was clipped by 4 bases and J by 1 base; unmatched bases: 3. The CDR3 runs 14 residues. CDR1 is MNHNS, CDR2 SASEGT, per germline. CDR3 region: CASSVRQGNTEAFF. The CDR3 DNA reads TGTGCCAGCAGTGTGCGACAGGGGAACACTGAAGCTTTCTTT.

The chain combines TRBV7-9 with TRBJ2-3; the D gene is possibly TRBD2 (5 bases). Deletions cut 1 base from V and 1 base from J, with 15 bases between. Germline V gene lookup returns CDR1 SEHNR and CDR2 FQNEAQ (reference sequence). This CDR3 is built from 17 residues. As DNA, the CDR3 is TGTGCCAGCAGCTTAGGAGAGGCGGCGGGTCGCACAGATACGCAGTATTTT. Amino acids: CASSLGEAAGRTDTQYF.